The 32 T cell receptor beta chains listed next were all sequenced from one sample in a study of T cell repertoires in aging, cancer and after chemotherapy. Multiplex touch-down PCR with TRB-A/B primers amplified rearranged V-D-J TRB sequences. A single record per CDR3 protein comes from TCRdb applying MiXCR to the multiplex PCR reads. Among several thousand distinct CDR3 sequences listed, 33% were seen once. Amplification of TCR beta used genomic DNA extracted from peripheral blood. The sequencing sample was made of blood. These TCRs come from a human donor in good health. The donor label of this sample is uncertain.

J is TRBJ2-3 and V is TRBV27; 8 bases agree with TRBD1. Germline V CDR1 and CDR2: MNHEY, SMNVEV (reference sequence). The CDR3 totals 14 residues. The ends lost 6 bases at V and 2 bases at J; junction bases unmatched: 4. CDR3 bases: TGTGCCAGCAGGGGACAGGTTTTCACAGATACGCAGTATTTT. Protein sequence: CASRGQVFTDTQYF.

This clonotype was found a few times. The DNA for the CDR3 is TGTGCCAGCAACGGGGGGGGGGGGCGAGCCGAGCAGTACTTC. As protein: CASNGGGGRAEQYF. V usage is TRBV6-6 and J usage is TRBJ2-7, with 8 bases lining up with TRBD2. V gave up 7 bases and J gave up 6 bases; unmatched junction bases: 11. This CDR3 has 14 residues. Germline-derived CDR1 and CDR2 are MNHNY and SVGAGI (reference sequence).

This chain uses TRBV29-1 with TRBJ2-3; 8 bases are a match to TRBD2. This CDR3 is 14 amino acids long. Germline CDR1 reads SQVTM; CDR2 reads ANQGSEA. Trimming cost V 3 bases and J 6 bases; bases outside gene matches: 8. The CDR3 DNA is TGCAGCGTTGATGGAGCGGGGGTCCTGGATACGCAGTATTTT. It specifies CSVDGAGVLDTQYF.

V usage is TRBV19 and J usage is TRBJ1-6; tentatively, D is TRBD1 (6 bases). CDR1 is LNHDA and CDR2 is SQIVND in the germline V gene (reference sequence). This CDR3 comprises 14 residues. V gave up 6 bases and J gave up 2 bases, with 8 bases separating them. CDR3 region: CASRGGPYNSPLHF. In nucleotides, the CDR3 is TGTGCCAGTAGAGGGGGTCCCTATAATTCACCCCTCCACTTT. Full variable domain (rest looked up from reference TRBV19 and TRBJ1-6): DGGITQSPKYLFRKEGQNVTLSCEQNLNHDAMYWYRQDPGQGLRLIYYSQIVNDFQKGDIAEGYSVSREKKESFPLTVTSAQKNPTAFYLCASRGGPYNSPLHFGNGTRLTVT.

This clonotype has more than one count but fewer than ten. The chain uses TRBV30 and TRBJ2-3; 11 bases map to TRBD2. Germline values: CDR1 GTSNPN, CDR2 SVGIG (reference sequence). The CDR3 length is 16 residues. Trimming took 2 bases from V and 2 from J; bases not matched to a gene: 6. CDR3 in amino acids: CAWSTFSGGATDTQYF. The CDR3 DNA reads as TGTGCCTGGAGTACCTTTAGCGGGGGGGCCACAGATACGCAGTATTTT. Looking up the rest from reference TRBV30 and TRBJ2-3 gives the full variable domain: SQTIHQWPATLVQPVGSPLSLECTVEGTSNPNLYWYRQAAGRGLQLLFYSVGIGQISSEVPQNLSASRPQDRQFILSSKKLLLSDSGFYLCAWSTFSGGATDTQYFGPGTRLTVL.

J is TRBJ1-5 and V is TRBV30; D is unclear. V gave up 0 bases and J gave up 4 bases, with 4 bases separating them. Germline assignment: CDR1 GTSNPN and CDR2 SVGIG (reference sequence). The CDR3 has 12 residues. The chain's CDR3 is CAWSVGNQPQHF. CDR3 nucleotides: TGTGCCTGGAGTGTAGGTAATCAGCCCCAGCATTTT.

V is TRBV6-5 and J is TRBJ2-4; 7 bases line up with TRBD1. The CDR3 is 17 residues long. Looked up from germline, CDR1 is MNHEY and CDR2 is SVGAGI. V shed 2 bases and J 6 bases; nucleotides not matched to a gene: 13. The CDR3 is CASSYTRQGLGRNIQYF. For the CDR3, the DNA is TGTGCCAGCAGTTACACAAGACAGGGTTTAGGAAGAAACATTCAGTACTTC.

The rearrangement uses TRBV12-3 or TRBV12-4 and TRBJ2-6; maybe TRBD1 (6 bases). V was cut by 6 bases and J by 5 bases, with 14 bases left in between. The CDR3 runs 15 residues. The CDR3 coding sequence is TGTGCCAGCAGATCCGGGACAACTTGGGCCAACGTCCTGACTTTC. As protein: CASRSGTTWANVLTF.

This clonotype turned up a few times. V gene TRBV19 combines with J gene TRBJ2-4, with 10 bases matching TRBD1. CDR1 and CDR2 (germline): LNHDA, SQIVND (reference sequence). This CDR3 contains 16 residues. With 5 bases clipped from V and 4 bases from J, the junction kept 8 bases outside the gene matches. CDR3 sequence (DNA): TGTGCCAGTAGTCCCCTGACAGGGGGCGGAAAAAACATTCAGTACTTC. This gives the protein CASSPLTGGGKNIQYF.

This clonotype is classed as medium-sized. This rearrangement joins TRBV6-5 to TRBJ2-7; perhaps TRBD1 as D (6 bases). Germline V gene data show CDR1 as MNHEY and CDR2 as SVGAGI. The CDR3 covers 13 residues. V dropped 0 bases and J dropped 6 bases, with 9 bases sitting between them. The CDR3 here is CASSYSRGTEQYF. The DNA of the CDR3 is TGTGCCAGCAGTTACTCGAGGGGGACCGAGCAGTACTTC.

The chain links TRBV5-6 to TRBJ1-1, with 8 bases aligning to TRBD1. With 2 bases clipped from V and 6 bases from J, the junction kept 9 bases outside the gene matches. The CDR3 covers 15 residues. Germline CDR1 reads SGHDT; CDR2 reads YYEEEE. In DNA form, the CDR3 reads TGTGCCAGCAGCTTACCGGACAGGGAGCTGTCTGAAGCTTTCTTT. Translation: CASSLPDRELSEAFF.

The table lists this clonotype with a few counts. The chain links TRBV5-6 to TRBJ1-2, with 10 positions matching TRBD1. The CDR3 sequence is 13 residues long. V dropped 3 bases and J dropped 5; count of bases not matched to a gene: 1. Per the germline V gene, CDR1 is SGHDT and CDR2 is YYEEEE. CDR3 sequence reads: CASSSDRGYGYTF. The DNA of the CDR3 is TGTGCCAGCAGCTCGGACAGGGGGTATGGCTACACCTTC.

V is TRBV6-1 and J is TRBJ1-3; maybe TRBD1 (5 bases). The V end was cut by 6 bases, the J end by 0 bases, with 12 bases between. The CDR3 is made up of 15 amino acids. Looked up from germline, CDR1 is MNHNS and CDR2 is SASEGT. CDR3 amino acids: CASSQGQSSGNTIYF. CDR3 DNA: TGTGCCAGCAGCCAGGGCCAGAGCTCTGGAAACACCATATATTTT.

The chain recombines TRBV5-1 with TRBJ2-4, with 9 bases matching TRBD1. V shed 3 bases and J 10 bases; nucleotides not matched to a gene: 2. In germline, CDR1 is SGHRS, CDR2 YFSETQ. The CDR3 runs 12 residues. CDR3 residues: CASSWGTGIQYF. CDR3 nucleotide sequence: TGCGCCAGCAGCTGGGGGACAGGGATTCAGTACTTC. Variable domain in full (rest from reference TRBV5-1 and TRBJ2-4): KAGVTQTPRYLIKTRGQQVTLSCSPISGHRSVSWYQQTPGQGLQFLFEYFSETQRNKGNFPGRFSGRQFSNSRSEMNVSTLELGDSALYLCASSWGTGIQYFGAGTRLSVL.

The rearrangement joins TRBV7-4 to TRBJ1-6, with 8 bases matching TRBD1. Germline-derived CDR1 and CDR2 are SGHVT and SQSDAQ. With 5 bases clipped from V and 0 bases from J, the junction kept 6 bases outside the gene matches. This CDR3 has 17 amino acids. The CDR3 loop is CASSQGAPTSYNSPLHF. Here the CDR3 DNA reads TGTGCCAGCAGCCAGGGGGCTCCTACCTCCTATAATTCACCCCTCCACTTT.

This clonotype was counted only a few times. This chain connects TRBV6-6 to TRBJ1-5; D is undetermined. The CDR3 runs 14 residues. Trimming removed 6 bases at V and 7 bases at J, with 16 bases between. Germline values: CDR1 MNHNY, CDR2 SVGAGI (reference sequence). The CDR3 coding sequence is TGTGCCAGCAGCCCCCCGGCCATCGGGCAGCCCCAGCATTTT. It encodes CASSPPAIGQPQHF.

V gene TRBV30 combines with J gene TRBJ1-6; D might be TRBD1 (6 bases). This CDR3 region has 14 residues. The germline V gene encodes CDR1 GTSNPN and CDR2 SVGIG (reference sequence). Trimming stripped 0 bases from V and 7 bases from J, with 10 bases between. The chain's CDR3 is CAWSVGTLNSPLHF. For the CDR3, the DNA is TGTGCCTGGAGTGTCGGGACACTGAATTCACCCCTCCACTTT.

This clonotype was found once. The chain has TRBV11-1 and TRBJ1-6; D uncertain. Deletions cut 5 bases from V and 7 bases from J, with 15 bases between. Germline values: CDR1 SGHAT, CDR2 FQDESV (reference sequence). The CDR3 length is 15 residues. As DNA, the CDR3 is TGTGCCAGCAGCCTGTTGCAGTGCACGAATTCACCCCTCCACTTT. It specifies CASSLLQCTNSPLHF.

V usage is TRBV6-1 and J usage is TRBJ1-1; D unclear. CDR3 size: 13 residues. Germline V gene sequence: CDR1 MNHNS, CDR2 SASEGT. The V end was cut by 5 bases, the J end by 1 base, with 8 bases between. The CDR3 DNA is TGTGCCAGCAGTCGTACACGGAACACTGAAGCTTTCTTT. Residues: CASSRTRNTEAFF.

This clonotype rates as medium-sized (0.01 to 0.1%). This chain joins TRBV29-1 and TRBJ1-4; D is possibly TRBD1 (6 bases). Germline V gene data show CDR1 as SQVTM and CDR2 as ANQGSEA. V was cut by 6 bases and J by 0 bases, with 14 bases left in between. The CDR3 contains 15 residues. CDR3 sequence (DNA): TGCAGCGTGGGGGCAAGCACTGCAACTAATGAAAAACTGTTTTTT. It translates to CSVGASTATNEKLFF. The full variable domain, with the rest looked up from reference TRBV29-1 and TRBJ1-4, is SAVISQKPSRDICQRGTSLTIQCQVDSQVTMMFWYRQQPGQSLTLIATANQGSEATYESGFVIDKFPISRPNLTFSTLTVSNMSPEDSSIYLCSVGASTATNEKLFFGSGTQLSVL.

The V and J genes are TRBV27 and TRBJ2-3; a weak D match, TRBD2 (5 bases). V was shortened by 5 bases and J by 2 bases, with 14 bases between the two germline ends. This CDR3 is 15 amino acids long. The germline CDR1 and CDR2 sequences are MNHEY and SMNVEV (reference sequence). The CDR3 nucleotides read TGTGCCAGCAGTCCGAATGTGAGGGCCACAGATACGCAGTATTTT. Its translation: CASSPNVRATDTQYF.

This clonotype was counted a single time. The chain recombines TRBV20-1 with TRBJ2-5; 9 nucleotides match TRBD2. In germline, CDR1 is DFQATT, CDR2 SNEGSKA (reference sequence). The CDR3 loop spans 15 amino acids. Unmatched junction bases numbered 9, after V lost 3 bases and J lost 4 bases. The CDR3 here is CSARGPGLARETQYF. The DNA of the CDR3 is TGCAGTGCTAGGGGACCGGGACTAGCAAGAGAGACCCAGTACTTC.

The sample holds one count of this clonotype. The genes are TRBV27 and TRBJ1-2; a possible D gene is TRBD1 (6 bases). The CDR3 sequence is 15 residues long. Germline values: CDR1 MNHEY, CDR2 SMNVEV (reference sequence). V was trimmed by 8 bases and J by 0 bases, leaving 16 bases between them. CDR3 amino acids: CASFFGQPSNYGYTF. DNA of the CDR3: TGTGCCAGCTTCTTCGGACAGCCTTCTAACTATGGCTACACCTTC.

Notes on this clonotype: A junction boundary mismatches the germline segment, possibly from a read error. The chain joins TRBV13 to TRBJ2-7; TRBD1 aligns across 8 bases. Germline lookup yields CDR1 PRHDT and CDR2 FYEKMQ (reference sequence). The CDR3 contains 15 residues. The CDR3 protein is CASSLSPQGAYEQYF. For the CDR3, the DNA is TGCGCCAGCAGCTTGAGTCCACAGGGGGCCTACGAGCAGTACTTC.

Only a few counts were recorded for this clonotype. The CDR3 spells CASSLLREQYF. CDR3 DNA sequence: TGTGCCAGCTCACTCCTTCGCGAGCAGTACTTC. This rearrangement joins TRBV18 to TRBJ2-7; no clear D. Germline V lookup: CDR1 KGHSH, CDR2 LQKENI. This CDR3 is built from 11 residues. Trimming removed 4 bases at V and 6 bases at J, with 7 bases between.

This rearrangement joins TRBV6-1 to TRBJ2-3; a weak D match, TRBD2 (6 bases). This CDR3 spans 17 amino acids. Trimming pared 5 bases from V and 4 bases from J, leaving 22 bases between. Germline V gene sequence: CDR1 MNHNS, CDR2 SASEGT. The CDR3 DNA is TGTGCCAGCAGTAAACCGACTAGTCCGGCAAGGTCAGATACGCAGTATTTT. Its translation: CASSKPTSPARSDTQYF.

In its sample, this clonotype is medium-sized (0.01 to 0.1%). The rearrangement uses TRBV19 and TRBJ2-3, with 9 positions matching TRBD1. This CDR3 contains 16 residues. V lost 7 bases, J lost 3 bases, and 11 bases stayed unmatched. Germline lookup yields CDR1 LNHDA and CDR2 SQIVND (reference sequence). The CDR3 DNA reads as TGTGCCAGTAACACCGGGACAGGGTATGGAACAGATACGCAGTATTTT. Residues: CASNTGTGYGTDTQYF.

This chain joins TRBV7-9 and TRBJ1-3, with D perhaps TRBD1 (5 bases). Germline lookup yields CDR1 SEHNR and CDR2 FQNEAQ (reference sequence). The CDR3 runs to 16 residues. Trimming removed 6 bases at V and 0 bases at J, with 15 bases between. The CDR3 region is CASREGETISGNTIYF. The DNA for the CDR3 is TGTGCCAGCAGGGAAGGGGAGACTATCTCTGGAAACACCATATATTTT.

The chain combines TRBV19 with TRBJ1-1; D gene unclear. V lost 5 bases and J 4 bases, leaving 17 bases between the germline ends. The CDR3 is made up of 15 amino acids. Germline lookup yields CDR1 LNHDA and CDR2 SQIVND (reference sequence). The CDR3 region has the DNA TGTGCCAGTAGTCCCCCAGCCGGGATGGGCACTGAAGCTTTCTTT. This sequence encodes CASSPPAGMGTEAFF.

This clonotype was recorded once. The chain links TRBV4-3 to TRBJ2-1; TRBD1 agrees at 9 bases. Germline lookup yields CDR1 LGHNA and CDR2 YSLEER. The CDR3 is made up of 16 amino acids. J was trimmed by 8 bases and V by 0 bases; bases with no gene match: 8. For the CDR3, the DNA is TGCGCCAGCAGCCAAGAGGTTATACAGGGGGCCTATGAGCAGTTCTTC. Its translation is CASSQEVIQGAYEQFF.

The rearrangement joins TRBV5-5 to TRBJ1-1, with D perhaps matching TRBD1 (6 bases). Germline CDR1 and CDR2: SGHKS and YYEKEE (reference sequence). V was pared by 0 bases and J by 0 bases, with 12 bases between. CDR3 length equals 16 residues. In nucleotides, the CDR3 is TGTGCCAGCAGCTTGGAATTAAGGACAGTGAACACTGAAGCTTTCTTT. It specifies CASSLELRTVNTEAFF.

V and J are TRBV24-1 and TRBJ1-2, with D possibly being TRBD1 (5 bases). The V gene lost 3 bases and the J gene lost 4 bases, with 14 bases spanning the gap. CDR3 length: 15 residues. Germline V gene lookup returns CDR1 KGHDR and CDR2 SFDVKD. This CDR3 is CATSDPNQGPYGYTF. The DNA of the CDR3 is TGTGCCACCAGTGATCCCAACCAGGGACCCTATGGCTACACCTTC.